This record covers a single T cell receptor (beta chain). It lacks a known antigen. No per-base quality is available; no much larger clone lies one base away. TCRbeta CDR3 regions were amplified from genomic DNA using the immunoSEQ Assay, a bias-controlled multiplex PCR. The paper's processing steps were these. The number of nucleated cells in each sample was estimated by amplification of reference gene primers within the assay. To quantify the absolute abundance of each unique TCRbeta CDR3 rearrangement, sequence reads were collapsed and filtered. For each sample, productive Simpson clonality was calculated as the square root of Simpson's diversity index across productive rearrangements. Held by TCRdb, this immuneACCESS table contains in-frame sequences only and omits some clones. Under half of the omission traces to an unresolved V gene where checked; the cause of the rest is unknown. The V and J calls and clone size come from that table; D and trimming were worked out from the DNA. The sample records 350,000 or so clones, around 85% of which are singletons. Jointly, the top ten make up approximately 4.6% of the sample.

Participants in the prospective study were aged roughly 18 to 100 years, lived in 20 to 30 United States geographic areas, and enrolled through a virtual design. In the prospective study, cohorts were assigned on the basis of participant-reported clinical history obtained from a screening survey and a study questionnaire. Each participant in the prospective study had whole blood, serum and a nasopharyngeal or oropharyngeal swab collected by mobile phlebotomists. Over a roughly 2-month period, participants in the prospective study had the option of providing additional blood draws and questionnaires. Prospective study blood samples were shipped either frozen or at room temperature before DNA extraction. Relative to germline, V is 3 bases shorter and J is 0 bases shorter, with 9 bases between their ends. The CDR3 starts with the cysteine, ends with the phenylalanine, and has 15 residues. Kept here is only the CDR3 DNA, which spans 45 bases and is read in frame from base 1.

These data come from a study of blood T cell repertoires in COVID-19 (dated by TCRdb to the early 2020s). With regard to the full study: Samples from collaborators originated in the United States, Italy and Spain and spanned both the acute and convalescent phases of COVID-19. The material from the prospective study consisted of cDNA or gDNA derived from T cells, B-cell-depleted T cells, or PBMCs. Deeply sampled blood TCRbeta repertoires from subjects exposed to, actively infected with, or recovered from COVID-19 were included in the dataset. A freely available public database, intended as a resource for researchers studying the immune response to SARS-CoV-2, is where the repertoires were released. Samples were obtained from the ongoing ImmuneRACE study (first 160 participants) and from 1,000 to 1,500 subjects provided by 6 global collaborators. Sample metadata almost always included a de-identified subject ID, COVID-19 status, age in years and sex. Where HLA class I and class II types were available, the types were taken from metadata supplied by the sample provider, not from assay-based typing.

Study-level results and caveats: The amount of clinical and demographic metadata varied by source and participant and was provided uncurated.

This TCR came from a woman in her thirties or forties with acute COVID-19. The receptor chain draws on TRBV23-1 and TRBJ1-3, with no confident D gene call. TRBV23-1 is filed as an ORF, its function uncertain. The source material was PBMCs or T cells enriched from blood (not recorded which). The CDR3 loop reads CASSHGDYSGNTIYF. The sequence in DNA is TGCGCCAGCAGTCACGGTGATTACTCTGGAAACACCATATATTTT.